The present T cell receptor beta chain was sequenced within a study of blood T cell repertoires in COVID-19. Overall study context: Sources were T cells, B-cell-depleted T cells, or PBMCs; the material itself was cDNA or gDNA.

The CDR3 runs 13 residues. CDR1 and CDR2 (germline): DFQATT, SNEGSKA (reference sequence). The ends lost 3 bases at V and 2 bases at J; junction bases unmatched: 0. Patients at the Seattle site were enrolled during active infection and followed longitudinally. This table comes from immunoSEQ multiplex PCR, and its TCRdb copy is limited to in-frame clones, with some not included. The sample has about 170,000 clones, roughly 80% seen once. Specimen: peripheral blood. The sequence was collected from a woman in her forties with COVID-19, enrolled during active disease. The chain links TRBV20-1 to TRBJ2-7, with 11 bases lining up with TRBD2. The DNA of the CDR3 is TGCAGTGCTAGTAGCGGGAGGGCCTACGAGCAGTACTTC. Its protein product is CSASSGRAYEQYF.